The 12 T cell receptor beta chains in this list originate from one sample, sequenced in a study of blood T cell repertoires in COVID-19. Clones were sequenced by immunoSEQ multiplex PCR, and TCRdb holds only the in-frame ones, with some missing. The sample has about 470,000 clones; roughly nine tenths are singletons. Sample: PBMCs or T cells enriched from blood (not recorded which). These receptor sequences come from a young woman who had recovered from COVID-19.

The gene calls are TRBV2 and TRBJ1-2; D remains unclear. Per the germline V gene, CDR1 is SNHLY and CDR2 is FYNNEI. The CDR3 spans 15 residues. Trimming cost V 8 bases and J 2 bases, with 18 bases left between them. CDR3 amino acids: CASFGPEGGNYGYTF. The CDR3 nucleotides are TGTGCCAGCTTCGGGCCGGAGGGTGGGAACTATGGCTACACCTTC.

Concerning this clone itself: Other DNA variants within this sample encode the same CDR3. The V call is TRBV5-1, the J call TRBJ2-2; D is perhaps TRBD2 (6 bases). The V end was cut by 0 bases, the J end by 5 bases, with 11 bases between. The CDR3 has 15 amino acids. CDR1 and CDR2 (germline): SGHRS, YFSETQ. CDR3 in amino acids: CASSLAGGKTGELFF. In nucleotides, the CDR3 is TGCGCCAGCAGCTTGGCCGGGGGTAAAACCGGGGAGCTGTTTTTT.

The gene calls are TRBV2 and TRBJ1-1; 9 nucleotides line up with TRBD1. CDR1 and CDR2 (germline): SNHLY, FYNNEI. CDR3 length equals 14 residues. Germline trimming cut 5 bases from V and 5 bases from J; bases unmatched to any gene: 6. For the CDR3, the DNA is TGTGCCAGCAGTATACAGGGGGCGCGGACTGAAGCTTTCTTT. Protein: CASSIQGARTEAFF.

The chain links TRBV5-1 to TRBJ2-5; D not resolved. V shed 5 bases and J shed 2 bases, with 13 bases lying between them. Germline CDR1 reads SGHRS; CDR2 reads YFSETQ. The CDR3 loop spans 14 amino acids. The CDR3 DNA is TGCGCCAGCAGAGCCAGCGCGGCACAAGAGACCCAGTACTTC. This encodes CASRASAAQETQYF.

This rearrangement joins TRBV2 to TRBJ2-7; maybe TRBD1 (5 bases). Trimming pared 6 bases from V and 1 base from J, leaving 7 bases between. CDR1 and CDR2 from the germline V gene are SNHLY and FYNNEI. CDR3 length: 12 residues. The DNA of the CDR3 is TGTGCCAGCAGCAGGGCGTCCTACGAGCAGTACTTC. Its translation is CASSRASYEQYF.

The CDR3 spells CASSGQYNEQFF. The CDR3 DNA reads TGTGCCAGTTCAGGACAGTACAATGAGCAGTTCTTC. The chain joins TRBV19 to TRBJ2-1, with D possibly being TRBD1 (6 bases). Germline V gene data show CDR1 as LNHDA and CDR2 as SQIVND (reference sequence). V lost 8 bases and J lost 4, with 9 bases in between. The CDR3 is made up of 12 amino acids.

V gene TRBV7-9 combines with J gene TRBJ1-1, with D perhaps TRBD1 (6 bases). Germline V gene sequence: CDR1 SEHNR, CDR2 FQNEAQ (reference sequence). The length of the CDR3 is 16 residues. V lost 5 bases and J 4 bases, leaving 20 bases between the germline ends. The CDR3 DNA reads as TGTGCCAGCAGCCTTACTTCAACAGGGTCGGGCACTGAAGCTTTCTTT. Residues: CASSLTSTGSGTEAFF.

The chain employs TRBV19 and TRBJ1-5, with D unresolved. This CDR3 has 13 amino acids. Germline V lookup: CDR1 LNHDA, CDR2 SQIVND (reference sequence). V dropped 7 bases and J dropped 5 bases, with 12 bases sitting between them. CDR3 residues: CASTDKSHQPQHF. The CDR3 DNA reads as TGTGCCAGTACCGACAAGAGTCATCAGCCCCAGCATTTT.

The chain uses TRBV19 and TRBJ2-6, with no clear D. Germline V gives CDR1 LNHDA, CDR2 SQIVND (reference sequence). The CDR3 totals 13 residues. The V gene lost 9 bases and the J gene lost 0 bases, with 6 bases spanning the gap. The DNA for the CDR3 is TGTGCCAGCAGACTCTCTGGGGCCAACGTCCTGACTTTC. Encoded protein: CASRLSGANVLTF.

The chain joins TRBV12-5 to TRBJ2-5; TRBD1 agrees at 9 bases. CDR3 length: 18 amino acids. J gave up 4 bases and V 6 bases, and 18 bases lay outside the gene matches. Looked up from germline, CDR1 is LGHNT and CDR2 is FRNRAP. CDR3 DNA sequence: TGTGCTAGTGGCCGGTGGCGGGACAGGGAGGTATCGAGAGAGACCCAGTACTTC. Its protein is CASGRWRDREVSRETQYF.

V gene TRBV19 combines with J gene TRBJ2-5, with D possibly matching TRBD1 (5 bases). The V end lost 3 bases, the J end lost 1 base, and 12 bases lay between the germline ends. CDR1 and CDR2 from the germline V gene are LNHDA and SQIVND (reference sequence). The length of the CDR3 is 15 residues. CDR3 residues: CASSILSGSQETQYF. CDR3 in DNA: TGTGCCAGTAGTATTTTGTCAGGGTCCCAAGAGACCCAGTACTTC.

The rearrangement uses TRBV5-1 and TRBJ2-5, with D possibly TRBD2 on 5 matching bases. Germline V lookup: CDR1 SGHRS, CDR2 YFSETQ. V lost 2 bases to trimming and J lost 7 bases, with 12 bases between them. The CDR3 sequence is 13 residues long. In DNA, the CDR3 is TGCGCCAGCAGCTTATCAATAGAGGGGACCCAGTACTTC. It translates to CASSLSIEGTQYF.